This T cell receptor (beta chain) was captured in a study of T cells after yellow fever vaccination. Across the study: Each low-cell-number fraction was prepared by means of SMART-Seq v4 Ultra Low Input. Study-wide results and caveats: Contaminating bulk clonotypes could be abundant in FACS-sorted repertoires. The secondary response was weaker, and its peak arrived faster, on day 5 versus 15.

There are many counts of this clonotype. Its antigen is as yet unknown. This CDR3 is built from 15 residues. The germline gives CDR1 MGHRA, CDR2 YSYEKL. The V and J ends lost 3 bases and 2 bases respectively, with 13 bases between them. TCR cDNA, made by 5'RACE template switching, carried an added universal primer site and UMIs. One entry per CDR3 protein results from TCRdb running MiXCR on the 5' RACE reads. Found here are 200,000 to 250,000 distinct CDR3 sequences, 3% to 4% of them singletons; the top ten hold less than 3.5%. Material: CD4+ T cells sorted from PBMCs, obtained 10 days after the yellow fever booster vaccination. This chain uses TRBV4-1 with TRBJ1-2; no reliable D call. This TCR was recovered from a young man who received the YFV17D yellow fever vaccine. The CDR3 sequence: CASSHPLTPNYGYTF. The DNA of the CDR3 is TGCGCCAGCAGCCACCCTCTTACACCGAACTATGGCTACACCTTC.